Sequencing of this T cell receptor beta chain was carried out in a study of T cells in localized non-small cell lung cancer. Broader study findings: When the top 100 tumor clones were examined, a median approximately 60 of them also appeared in the adjacent lung, which was paired and uninvolved. Peak T cell clonality was found in uninvolved adjacent lung, exceeding tumor.

As for this clone: What it binds is unknown.

Trimming removed 4 bases from V and 6 bases from J, with 10 bases in between. The germline gives CDR1 SGHTA, CDR2 FQGNSA. There are 13 residues in the CDR3. Here immunoSEQ multiplex PCR was the method, and the copy in TCRdb shows in-frame clones only, minus some. The sample has approximately 35,000 clones; roughly nine tenths are singletons. The V call is TRBV7-2, the J call TRBJ2-1; D gene ambiguous. The clonotype comes from a man between 40 and 70 years old with stage II lung adenocarcinoma. The specimen comprised PBMCs, sampled before any cancer treatment. The CDR3 here is CASSSYNSNEQFF. In DNA form, the CDR3 reads TGTGCCAGCAGCTCATACAACAGCAATGAGCAGTTCTTC.